The subject of this entry is one T cell receptor beta chain. There is no known antigen for this receptor. V trim: 4 bases; J trim: 2 bases; unmatched bases: 5. Measured from the cysteine to the phenylalanine, the CDR3 is 15 residues long. Only the CDR3 part of the read is kept: 45 bases, read in frame from the first base. CDR1 and CDR2 (PRHDT, FYEKMQ) derive from the germline V gene (reference sequence). These data originate in a study of cytomegalovirus exposure and HLA in healthy donors (dated 2017 in TCRdb). Looking at the study overall: According to an earlier analysis of 550 to 700 of the donors, about 180 million T cells yielded 100 million or so unique TCR beta sequences and approximately 300 Gb of sequence data. Roughly 300 gigabases of sequencing data and approximately 80 million unique TCR sequences were included in an early release covering about 600 HLA-typed donors. The genetic ancestry cluster associated with self-reported Caucasian donors included around four fifths of the roughly 400 genotyped donors. The aim of the study was to test whether cataloging public T cell receptors could identify signatures of past pathogen exposure. Using immunosequencing, the study profiled T cell repertoires from about 650 subjects and related those repertoires to cytomegalovirus serostatus. Besides the first cohort of more than 650 subjects, a separate validation cohort made up of over 100 different subjects was used. The study combined high-throughput TCR immunosequencing, statistical association of individual TCRs with disease status, and machine learning to predict cytomegalovirus infection status. To study patterns of TCR occurrence, a later analysis re-analyzed previously published TCR beta repertoires from 550 to 800 donors and added high-resolution HLA genotyping. The later analysis used no new phenotypic data to find candidate immune exposures, relying instead on TCR beta sequences and their occurrence across donors. An earlier analysis of some 500 of the donors used high-throughput TCR beta sequencing to judge whether each TCR beta V gene segment behaved as functional or pseudogenic. Donor age, sex, ethnicity and CMV serostatus were compiled alongside the repertoire data. In a later genetic analysis, genome-wide SNP genotypes for 398 of the 666 donors were used, and that subset was treated as a discovery cohort. Every repertoire in the discovery cohort had been generated on one and the same sequencing platform. HLA typing covered class I and class II loci at four-digit resolution. Typing coverage differed by locus: A, B, C, DRB1 and DQB1 were typed in about 620-640 donors, DQA1 in about 560, DPA1 in around 610, and DPB1 in approximately 450. Several DR-DQ haplotypes were treated as single units for association and clustering because of strong linkage in the cohort. Among roughly 400 genotyped donors of the cohort, an average of 235,054 unique TCR beta nucleotide sequences were sequenced per donor, roughly 18% of them non-productive.

Libraries were constructed by the immunoSEQ multiplex PCR assay. The multiplex PCR relied on a mix of 60 forward primers for TCR Vbeta segments and 13 reverse primers for TCR Jbeta segments. A multiplex PCR assay on genomic DNA amplified the CDR3 region of rearranged TCR beta genes. The Illumina HiSeq System was used to sequence the amplified TCR beta libraries as 87-base-pair reads. As for how the authors treated the data: A later analysis tallied around 80 million unique TCR beta chains across the approximately 670 repertoires, and approximately 11 million of those chains were shared by two or more donors. To remove PCR and sequencing errors, raw reads were error-corrected and collapsed into unique sequences using a nearest-neighbor algorithm that merged closely related sequences. CDR3 sequences were aligned to IMGT reference sequences to assign V, D and J gene segments. For a sequence to be retained, a match of at least six nucleotides to both a V gene segment and a J gene segment was required. Rearrangements were classified as productive when the CDR3 lacked stop codons and remained in frame with V and J, and all other rearrangements were classified as non-productive. CDR3 was defined by IMGT convention, running from the second conserved V-encoded cysteine to the conserved J-encoded phenylalanine. In an earlier analysis of more than 550 of the donors, sequences lacking an unambiguous match to a single V gene segment were excluded. An earlier analysis of 587 of the donors classified V segments as functional when productive rearrangements were above 56.7% and as segregating when the standard deviation between donors was above 5%. A statistical classification framework was built to diagnose cytomegalovirus status from the catalog of TCR beta chain sequences. V and J gene assignment, in a later analysis, came from comparing TCR nucleotide sequences with IMGT/GENE-DB human TR gene sequences. In a later analysis, CDR3 sequences and most-parsimonious VDJ recombination scenarios were assigned using the TCRdist pipeline. In a later analysis, each TCR beta chain was defined by its CDR3 amino acid sequence together with its V-gene family, and reads without a unique V-gene family were excluded. To address suspected cross-contamination and a sequencing artifact, a later analysis removed 450 to 700 highly shared, low-generation-probability nucleotide sequences. A later analysis calculated a clonal expansion index for each public chain from normalized within-repertoire ranks of inferred template counts. In a later analysis, generation probabilities were computed using a VDJ recombination model fitted to out-of-frame rearrangements, and the results were checked against IGoR. A later analysis scored TCR-TCR, TCR-HLA and TCR-CMV co-occurrence with hypergeometric tests, applying a repertoire-size bias correction to TCR pairs. A later analysis estimated false discovery rates by permuting HLA or CMV assignments 20 times. In a later analysis, co-occurring TCRs were grouped with DBSCAN, and TCRdist sequence similarity was added when clustering was performed within HLA-allele-positive subsets. For co-occurrence clustering, repertoires with fewer than 30,000 or more than 120,000 public chains were excluded, along with a handful of repertoires with anomalous nucleotide sharing. TCRdb provides this immuneACCESS table in a form limited to in-frame rearrangements. Some clones are lacking; in checked studies, under half of them reflect an unresolved V gene, and why the rest are absent is not known. For V, J and clone size, that table is used; D and trimming come from the DNA. This sample's listing comprises about 110,000 clones. Together, the top ten hold roughly 3.6% of the sample.

What the authors observed across the whole study: The study listed 164 TCR beta chains as associated with cytomegalovirus. Specific HLA alleles were associated with 15,000 to 20,000 TCR beta sequences at a false discovery rate of 0.05 in a later analysis. According to the authors, the approach could potentially be generalized to other disease states and immunological phenotypes. A cluster of highly shared sequence variants was judged likely to be a technical artifact of the sequencing pipeline. In a later analysis, the rate of TCR association differed among HLA loci, with DRB1 alleles having the most associated TCRs and HLA-C alleles having the fewest. Because counts were too low, about 18 rarely observed V segments, including chromosome 9 orphons, were left out of the earlier analysis of about 620 of the donors. The 87-base-pair reads could not distinguish some IMGT-functional V segments, including TRBV6-2 and TRBV6-3, so those segments were excluded. In a later genetic analysis, a missense DCLRE1C variant was associated with V-gene and J-gene trimming of TCR beta chains, and the association was replicated in an independent cohort. Immune exposure information for the cohort was limited to CMV serostatus. A later analysis found that most CMV-associated TCR beta chains appeared HLA-restricted, with HLA associations seemingly driven largely by CMV exposure. A later analysis reported that several top co-occurrence clusters appeared linked to parvovirus B19, influenza, CMV and Epstein-Barr virus. Because HLA typing was unavailable for some donors at each locus, only the typed subset was used in association tests. Cytomegalovirus status was reported to be diagnosed by the classifier with high specificity and sensitivity in both the original and validation cohorts. Three of the identified cytomegalovirus-associated TCR beta chains were confirmed in vitro to be specific for cytomegalovirus antigens. Strong co-occurrence of HLA alleles, especially DR and DQ, made assigning TCR associations to individual alleles difficult. Compared with equally common non-associated chains, HLA-associated TCR beta chains in a later analysis were more clonally expanded and had lower generation probabilities. Roughly uniform sequencing depth across donors was assumed in presence/absence analyses, although this assumption may not hold. An earlier analysis of some 590 of the donors showed that most TCR beta V segments appeared in productive rearrangements either about 87% or about 30% of the time, which broadly matched IMGT annotations. In a later genetic analysis, fewer N-insertions in productive TCRs were reported among donors in an Asian-associated ancestry cluster than the roughly 700-donor mean. Across donors, most TCR sequences were observed very rarely, whereas some public TCRs were present in many individuals. Correlated functional status among segregating V segments might be attributable to linkage disequilibrium, but an unknown experimental factor could not be ruled out. A further reported finding was that TCR beta sequences accurately predicted the HLA-A and HLA-B alleles for most subjects in the first cohort. In this cohort, only TCR beta chains were sequenced, and detectable features were limited by the absence of alpha or paired-chain data.

The cohort was made up of 500 to 800 healthy bone marrow donors. Cohort members were all nominally healthy when sampled, although unrecorded immune exposures were likely present. The donor was CMV seronegative and belonged to the group of roughly 330 seronegative cohort members. Every donor gave a peripheral blood sample, and the peripheral blood mononuclear cells from that sample were used for TCR beta sequencing. The Qiagen DNeasy Blood Extraction Kit was used to extract genomic DNA from the blood cell samples. The rearranged segments are TRBV13 and TRBJ2-7; 10 of the junction bases match TRBD2. The sequenced sample consisted of PBMCs. The receptor comes from a man between 25 and 39 years old in good health and CMV-seronegative. The nucleotide sequence is TGTGCCAGCAGCTGGCTAGCGGGGGTCCCCTACGAGCAGTACTTC. The translation is CASSWLAGVPYEQYF.